This TCR beta chain was identified during a study of CDR3 diversity in severe acne. TCRdb reprocessed the PCR reads with MiXCR, giving one entry per CDR3 protein. The sample carries approximately 84,000 distinct CDR3 sequences, 51% recorded once. This clonotype is labeled medium-sized (0.01 to 0.1%). The length of the CDR3 is 16 residues. V shed 6 bases and J shed 0 bases, with 21 bases lying between them. CDR1 is DFQATT and CDR2 is SNEGSKA in the germline V gene (reference sequence). The TCR originated in a male donor in good health, without acne. The chain is built from TRBV20-1 and TRBJ2-7, with D possibly being TRBD2 (6 bases). Sequenced sample: blood. Written as DNA, the CDR3 is TGCAGTGCCCTAGAGAATGAGCGGGCGAGCTCCTACGAGCAGTACTTC. This translates into CSALENERASSYEQYF.